The text below deals with one T cell receptor beta chain. The antigen is unknown. Genes and germline are mouse. The read stops 4 residues short of the end of the CDR3; the missing end is completed from the germline J gene. Other DNA sequences in the sample encode the same CDR3. Sorting of pooled cutaneous lymph node cells was based on CD4, CD8alpha, NKG2D, NKG2ACE and other markers. These data originate in a study of CD8+ T cells in alopecia areata. Across the whole study: Skin grafts from approximately 6-12-month-old C3H/HeJ donors with spontaneous alopecia were placed on approximately 7-11-week-old female C3H/HeJ mice. Study-level findings and limits: Across lesional scalp, and particularly alopecia totalis/universalis, clonality surpassed that of normal scalp. Although TCR sharing was seen in mice, sharing across patients was less clear, possibly for HLA-related reasons.

The CDR3 totals 15 residues. V shed 0 bases and J 0 bases; nucleotides not matched to a gene: 1. Germline loops: CDR1 NSHNY, CDR2 SYGAGN. RNA was isolated and reverse transcribed to cDNA, the sequencing template. TCRdb's copy holds only in-frame clones and misses some; the assay was immunoSEQ multiplex PCR. Observed in the sample are around 300,000 clones, none of them singletons. This clonotype was sampled from a C3H/HeJ mouse with alopecia areata. This line is of MHC haplotype H2-k. V usage is TRBV13-1 and J usage is TRBJ2-5; 7 bases line up with TRBD1. Sequenced material: CD4+ T cells sorted from a lymph node. The sequenced part of the CDR3 DNA is TGTGCCAGCAGTGATGACAGGGGTAACCAAGAC. Amino acid sequence: CASSDDRGNQD. The full CDR3 reads CASSDDRGNQDTQYF.